This is a list of T cell receptor beta chains from one sample in a study of tumor-infiltrating lymphocytes in localized non-small cell lung cancer. Sequencing used immunoSEQ multiplex PCR; TCRdb keeps in-frame clones, though not all of them. The sample holds fewer than 20,000 clones, 55% to 70% seen once. Input material: lung tumor tissue. These receptors came from a human donor with non-small cell lung cancer. Both conserved end residues are part of each CDR3. Each record gives: clone size, D gene, J gene, V gene, CDR3 DNA, CDR3 protein. D genes are given only for firm matches. A row's size may be missing; if present it is once, few, many or a size class.

- - TRBJ1-3 TRBV30 TGTGCCTGGAGTATCAAAAGCTCTGGAAACACCATATATTTT CAWSIKSSGNTIYF
- - TRBJ1-4 TRBV6-6 TGTGCCAGCAGACCACTGGGGATAGGGGCTAATGAAAAACTGTTTTTT CASRPLGIGANEKLFF
large - TRBJ2-3 TRBV28 TGTGCCAGCAGTTTACGGGCGGAGAGCACAGATACGCAGTATTTT CASSLRAESTDTQYF
- - TRBJ1-1 TRBV19 TGTGCCAGCGTCGGGTCGTGGGTTACTGAAGCTTTCTTT CASVGSWVTEAFF
- - TRBJ2-7 TRBV28 TGTGCCAGCAGTCCGCCCCGGACCGTTTCCTACGAGCAGTACTTC CASSPPRTVSYEQYF
- - TRBJ2-7 TRBV4-1 TGCGCCAGCAGCCAAGATCCAGGGGCCAACTACGAGCAGTACTTC CASSQDPGANYEQYF
once TRBD1 TRBJ1-2 TRBV27 TGTGCCAGCAGGTACTCGACAGGGGGCAGCTATGGCTACACCTTC CASRYSTGGSYGYTF
- - TRBJ2-2 TRBV5-1 TGCGCCAGCAGCTTGGCGTCGGTTTCCGGGGAGCTGTTTTTT CASSLASVSGELFF
- - TRBJ1-5 TRBV7-2 TGTGCCAGCAGCTTAGGGAGGTATCAACCCCAGCATTTT CASSLGRYQPQHF
- - TRBJ2-3 TRBV6-4 TGTGCCAGCAGACATGACATCGGGGGGCCGCAGTATTTT CASRHDIGGPQYF
few TRBD2 TRBJ2-5 TRBV5-1 TGCGCCAGCAGCTTACAAGCGGGACCCCAAGAGACCCAGTACTTC CASSLQAGPQETQYF
- - TRBJ1-3 TRBV4-2 TGTGCCAGCAGCTCCGAGACAGATCCTGGAAACACCATATATTTT CASSSETDPGNTIYF
- - TRBJ2-1 TRBV7-9 TGTGCCAGCAGCTTAGGGGGGAACGCCAATGAGCAGTTCTTC CASSLGGNANEQFF
- TRBD2 TRBJ2-5 TRBV15 TGTGCCACCAGCAGACTTAGCGGGAGACTTGCAGAGACCCAGTACTTC CATSRLSGRLAETQYF
- TRBD1 TRBJ1-6 TRBV4-1 TGCGCCAGCAGCGGACAGGTCTTCTATAATTCACCCCTCCACTTT CASSGQVFYNSPLHF
- TRBD1 TRBJ2-7 TRBV6-1 TGTGCCAGCAGTAACCACAGGGGCTACGAGCAGTACTTC CASSNHRGYEQYF
once - TRBJ2-7 TRBV2 TGTGCCAGCAGTGTCCCCATAAATCGGGACATAGATTACGAGCAGTACTTC CASSVPINRDIDYEQYF
- - TRBJ1-1 TRBV27 TGTGCCAGCAGTTTACAGGTCGTAGGAACTGAAGCTTTCTTT CASSLQVVGTEAFF
once TRBD1 TRBJ1-1 TRBV9 TGTGCCAGCAGCGTGAACCCCGGACAGGGTGGAGACACTGAAGCTTTCTTT CASSVNPGQGGDTEAFF
once - TRBJ2-7 TRBV7-9 TGTGCCAGCAGCTTAGTATCAGGGAAAAGCTACGAGCAGTACTTC CASSLVSGKSYEQYF
- TRBD1 TRBJ1-3 TRBV4-1 TGCGCCAGCAGCCACGCTACCGGGACAGGGGCCGATACGAGCTCTGGAAACACCATATATTTT CASSHATGTGADTSSGNTIYF
few TRBD1 TRBJ1-3 TRBV2 TGTGCCAGCAGGACAGGGAACTCTGGAAACACCATATATTTT CASRTGNSGNTIYF
few - TRBJ1-1 TRBV5-1 TGCGCCAGCAGCTTGGGCCCCACGGGGGTGAACACTGAAGCTTTCTTT CASSLGPTGVNTEAFF
- TRBD1 TRBJ2-2 TRBV19 TGTGCCAGTAGTATACGTCAGGGGGCGGACACCGGGGAGCTGTTTTTT CASSIRQGADTGELFF
few TRBD1 TRBJ2-3 TRBV19 TGTGCCAGTAGTAACCGGGACAGATACACAGATACGCAGTATTTT CASSNRDRYTDTQYF
- - TRBJ1-1 TRBV7-2 TGTGCCAGCAGCTTCCAGGGTTCGGACACTGAAGCTTTCTTT CASSFQGSDTEAFF